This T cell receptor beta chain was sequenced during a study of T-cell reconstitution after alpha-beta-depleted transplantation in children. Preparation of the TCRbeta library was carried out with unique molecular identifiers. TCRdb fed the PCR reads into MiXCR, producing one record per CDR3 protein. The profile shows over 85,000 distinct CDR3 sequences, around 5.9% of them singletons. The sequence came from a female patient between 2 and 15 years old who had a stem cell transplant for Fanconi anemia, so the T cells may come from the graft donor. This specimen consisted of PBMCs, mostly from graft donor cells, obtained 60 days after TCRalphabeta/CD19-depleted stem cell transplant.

CDR3 sequence: CASSLKEESGGTDTQYF. For the CDR3, the DNA is TGCGCCAGCAGCTTGAAGGAAGAAAGTGGGGGCACAGATACGCAGTATTTT. This rearrangement joins TRBV5-1 to TRBJ2-3; D gene uncertain. The CDR3 loop spans 17 amino acids. With 1 base removed from V and 1 base from J, the gap between germline ends came to 16 bases. CDR1 SGHRS and CDR2 YFSETQ come from the germline V gene.